The present entry profiles one T cell receptor (beta chain) with its context. The data originate from a study of shared clonotypes between healthy human individuals. Germline V gene sequence: CDR1 KGHSH, CDR2 LQKENI. The CDR3 covers 16 residues. V gave up 2 bases and J gave up 5 bases, with 18 bases separating them. Without sorting, samples used some 100 million PBMCs for genomic DNA. This table comes from immunoSEQ multiplex PCR, and its TCRdb copy is limited to in-frame clones, with some not included. Of roughly 500,000 clones listed, 70% to 80% are singletons. V usage is TRBV18 and J usage is TRBJ1-1; no clear D. The receptor was isolated from a woman in her thirties or forties in good health. Some clones in this sample may be carry-over from other donors' samples. Input material: PBMCs. CDR3 nucleotides: TGTGCCAGCTCACCAAATATTGGGAGCTCGGGGACTGAAGCTTTCTTT. Amino acids: CASSPNIGSSGTEAFF. Looking up the rest from reference TRBV18 and TRBJ1-1 gives the full variable domain: NAGVMQNPRHLVRRRGQEARLRCSPMKGHSHVYWYRQLPEEGLKFMVYLQKENIIDESGMPKERFSAEFPKEGPSILRIQQVVRGDSAAYFCASSPNIGSSGTEAFFGQGTRLTVV.